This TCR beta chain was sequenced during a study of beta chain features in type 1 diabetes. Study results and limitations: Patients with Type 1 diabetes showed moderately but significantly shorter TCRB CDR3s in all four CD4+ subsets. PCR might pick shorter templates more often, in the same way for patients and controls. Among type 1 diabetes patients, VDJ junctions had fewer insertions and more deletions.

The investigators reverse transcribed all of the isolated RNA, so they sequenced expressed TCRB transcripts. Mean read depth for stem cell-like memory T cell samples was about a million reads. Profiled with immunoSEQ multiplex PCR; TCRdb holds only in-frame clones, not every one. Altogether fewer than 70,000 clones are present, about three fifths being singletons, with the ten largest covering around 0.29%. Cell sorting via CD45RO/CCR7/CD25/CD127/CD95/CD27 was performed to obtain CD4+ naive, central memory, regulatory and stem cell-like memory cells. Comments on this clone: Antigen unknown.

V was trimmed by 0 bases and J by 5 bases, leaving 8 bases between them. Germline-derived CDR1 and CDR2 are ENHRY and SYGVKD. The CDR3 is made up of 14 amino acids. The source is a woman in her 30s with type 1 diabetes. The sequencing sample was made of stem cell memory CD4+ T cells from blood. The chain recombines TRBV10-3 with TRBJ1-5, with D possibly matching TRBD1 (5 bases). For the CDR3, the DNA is TGTGCCATCAGTGAGTCGGGACTCCATCAGCCCCAGCATTTT. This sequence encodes CAISESGLHQPQHF.